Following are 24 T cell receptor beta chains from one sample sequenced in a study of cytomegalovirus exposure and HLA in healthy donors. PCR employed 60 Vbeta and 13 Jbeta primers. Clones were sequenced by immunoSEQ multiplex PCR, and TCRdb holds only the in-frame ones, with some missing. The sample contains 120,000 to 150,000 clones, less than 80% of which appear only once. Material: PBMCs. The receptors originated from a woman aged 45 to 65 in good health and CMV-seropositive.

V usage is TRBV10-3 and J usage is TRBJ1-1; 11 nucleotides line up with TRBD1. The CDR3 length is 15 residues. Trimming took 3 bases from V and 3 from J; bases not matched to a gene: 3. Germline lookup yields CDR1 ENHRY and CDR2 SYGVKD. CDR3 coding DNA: TGTGCCATCAGTGATAGGGACAGGGGGGACACTGAAGCTTTCTTT. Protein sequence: CAISDRDRGDTEAFF.

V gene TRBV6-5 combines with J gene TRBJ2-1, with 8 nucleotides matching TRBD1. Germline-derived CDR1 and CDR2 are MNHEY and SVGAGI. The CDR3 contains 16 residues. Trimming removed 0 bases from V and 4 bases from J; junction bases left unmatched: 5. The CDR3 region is CASSYSRQGPYNEQFF. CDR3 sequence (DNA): TGTGCCAGCAGTTACTCACGACAGGGGCCTTACAATGAGCAGTTCTTC.

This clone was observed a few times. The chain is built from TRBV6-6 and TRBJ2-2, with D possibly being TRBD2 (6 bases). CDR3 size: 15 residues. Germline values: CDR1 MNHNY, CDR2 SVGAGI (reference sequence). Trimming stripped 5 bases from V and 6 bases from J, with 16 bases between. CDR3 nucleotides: TGTGCCAGCAGTCCGGGACTCACAAAACCCGGGGAGCTGTTTTTT. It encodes CASSPGLTKPGELFF.

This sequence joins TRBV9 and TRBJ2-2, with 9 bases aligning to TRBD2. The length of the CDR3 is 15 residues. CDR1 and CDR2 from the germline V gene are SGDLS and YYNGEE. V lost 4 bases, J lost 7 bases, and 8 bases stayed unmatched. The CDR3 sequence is CASSYAGGPIGELFF. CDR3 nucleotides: TGTGCCAGCAGCTATGCGGGGGGGCCCATCGGGGAGCTGTTTTTT.

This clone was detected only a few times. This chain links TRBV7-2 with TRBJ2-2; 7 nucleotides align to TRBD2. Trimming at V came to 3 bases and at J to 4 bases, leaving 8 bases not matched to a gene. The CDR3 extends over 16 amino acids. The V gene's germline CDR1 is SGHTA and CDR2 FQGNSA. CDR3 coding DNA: TGTGCCAGCAGCTTCCTGGTGGGGGGGACCACCGGGGAGCTGTTTTTT. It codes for CASSFLVGGTTGELFF.

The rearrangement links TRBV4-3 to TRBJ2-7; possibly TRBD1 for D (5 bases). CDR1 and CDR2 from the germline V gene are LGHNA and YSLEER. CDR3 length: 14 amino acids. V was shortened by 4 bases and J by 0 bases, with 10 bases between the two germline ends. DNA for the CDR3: TGCGCCAGCAGCCTACGAACAGGCTCCTACGAGCAGTACTTC. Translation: CASSLRTGSYEQYF.

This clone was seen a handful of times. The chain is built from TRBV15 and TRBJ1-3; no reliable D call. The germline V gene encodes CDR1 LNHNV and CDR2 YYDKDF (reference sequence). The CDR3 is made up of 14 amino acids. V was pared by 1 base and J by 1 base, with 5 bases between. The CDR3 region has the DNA TGTGCCACCAGCAGAGTGCGATCTGGAAACACCATATATTTT. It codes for CATSRVRSGNTIYF.

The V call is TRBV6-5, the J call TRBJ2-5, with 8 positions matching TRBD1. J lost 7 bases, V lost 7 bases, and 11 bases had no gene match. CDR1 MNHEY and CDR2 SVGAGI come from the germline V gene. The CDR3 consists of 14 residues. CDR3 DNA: TGTGCCAGCACCCCTAGACAGGGGTTATCGACCCAGTACTTC. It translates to CASTPRQGLSTQYF.

The CDR3 coding sequence is TGTGCCAGCAGCGCACAGGGGGCGGCCACTGAAGCTTTCTTT. This encodes CASSAQGAATEAFF. This chain uses TRBV9 with TRBJ1-1, with 9 bases aligning to TRBD1. This CDR3 spans 14 amino acids. Unmatched junction bases numbered 4, after V lost 3 bases and J lost 4 bases. Germline CDR1 SGDLS, CDR2 YYNGEE.

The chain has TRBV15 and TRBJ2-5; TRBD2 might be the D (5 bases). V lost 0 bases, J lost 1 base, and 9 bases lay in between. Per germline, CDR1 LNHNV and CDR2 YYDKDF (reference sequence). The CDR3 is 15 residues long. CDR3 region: CATSRDPGSQETQYF. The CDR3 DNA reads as TGTGCCACCAGCAGAGACCCGGGATCCCAAGAGACCCAGTACTTC.

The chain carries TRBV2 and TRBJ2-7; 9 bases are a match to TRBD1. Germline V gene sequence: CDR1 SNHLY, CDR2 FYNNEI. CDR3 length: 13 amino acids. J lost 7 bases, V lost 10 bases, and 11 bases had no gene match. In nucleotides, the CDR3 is TGTGCCAACATTGCACAGGGGGCTGGGGAGCAGTACTTC. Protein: CANIAQGAGEQYF.

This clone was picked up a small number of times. CDR3 sequence reads: CASSRSRTGDYGYTF. CDR3 sequence (DNA): TGCGCCAGCAGCCGATCTAGGACAGGCGACTATGGCTACACCTTC. This chain connects TRBV4-3 to TRBJ1-2; 7 nucleotides match TRBD1. The CDR3 is 15 residues long. Unmatched junction bases numbered 8, after V lost 4 bases and J lost 3 bases. Germline V gene data show CDR1 as LGHNA and CDR2 as YSLEER.

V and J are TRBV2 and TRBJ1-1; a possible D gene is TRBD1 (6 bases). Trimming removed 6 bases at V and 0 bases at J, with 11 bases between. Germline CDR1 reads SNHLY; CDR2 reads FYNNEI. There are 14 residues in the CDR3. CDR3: CASRIQGLNTEAFF. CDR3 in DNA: TGTGCCAGCAGGATACAGGGCCTGAACACTGAAGCTTTCTTT.

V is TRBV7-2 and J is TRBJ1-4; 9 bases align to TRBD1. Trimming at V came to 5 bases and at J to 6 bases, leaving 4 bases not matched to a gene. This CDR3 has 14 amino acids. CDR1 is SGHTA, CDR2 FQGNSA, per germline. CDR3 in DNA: TGTGCCAGCAGCCCGGGACAGGGTTATGAAAAACTGTTTTTT. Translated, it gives CASSPGQGYEKLFF.

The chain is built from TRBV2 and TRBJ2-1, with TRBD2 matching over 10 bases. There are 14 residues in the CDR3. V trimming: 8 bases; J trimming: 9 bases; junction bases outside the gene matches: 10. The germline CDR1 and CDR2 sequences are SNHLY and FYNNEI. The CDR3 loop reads CASRGSGGNGEQFF. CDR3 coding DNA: TGTGCCAGCCGGGGTAGCGGGGGGAACGGTGAGCAGTTCTTC. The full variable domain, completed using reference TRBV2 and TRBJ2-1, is EPEVTQTPSHQVTQMGQEVILRCVPISNHLYFYWYRQILGQKVEFLVSFYNNEISEKSEIFDDQFSVERPDGSNFTLKIRSTKLEDSAMYFCASRGSGGNGEQFFGPGTRLTVL.

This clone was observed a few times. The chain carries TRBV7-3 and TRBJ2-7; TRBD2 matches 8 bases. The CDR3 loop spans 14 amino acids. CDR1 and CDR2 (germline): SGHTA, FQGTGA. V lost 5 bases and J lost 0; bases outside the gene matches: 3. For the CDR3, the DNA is TGTGCCAGCAGCGCCGGGGGGGGCTCCTACGAGCAGTACTTC. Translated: CASSAGGGSYEQYF.

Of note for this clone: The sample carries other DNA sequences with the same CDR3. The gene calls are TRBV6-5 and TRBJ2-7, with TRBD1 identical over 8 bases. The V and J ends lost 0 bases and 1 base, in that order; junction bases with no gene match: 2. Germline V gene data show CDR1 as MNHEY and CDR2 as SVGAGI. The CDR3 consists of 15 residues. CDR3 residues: CASSYSTGGSYEQYF. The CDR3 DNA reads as TGTGCCAGCAGTTACTCAACAGGGGGTTCCTACGAGCAGTACTTC.

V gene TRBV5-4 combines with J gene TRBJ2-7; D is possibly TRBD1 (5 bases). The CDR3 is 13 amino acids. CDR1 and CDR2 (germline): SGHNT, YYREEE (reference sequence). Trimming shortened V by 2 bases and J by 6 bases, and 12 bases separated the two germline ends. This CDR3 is CASSFLQAGEQYF. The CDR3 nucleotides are TGTGCCAGCAGCTTCCTACAGGCCGGCGAGCAGTACTTC. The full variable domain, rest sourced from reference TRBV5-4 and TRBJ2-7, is ETGVTQSPTHLIKTRGQQVTLRCSSQSGHNTVSWYQQALGQGPQFIFQYYREEENGRGNFPPRFSGLQFPNYSSELNVNALELDDSALYLCASSFLQAGEQYFGPGTRLTVT.

CDR3 coding DNA: TGTGCCAGCAGTGAGGGCCTTAATTCACCCCTCCACTTT. It specifies CASSEGLNSPLHF. The chain links TRBV25-1 to TRBJ1-6; D is uncertain. Germline CDR1 and CDR2: MGHDK and SYGVNS. V was shortened by 3 bases and J by 6 bases, with 6 bases between the two germline ends. The CDR3 extends over 13 amino acids. The full variable domain, in which reference TRBV25-1 and TRBJ1-6 provide the parts outside the CDR3, is EADIYQTPRYLVIGTGKKITLECSQTMGHDKMYWYQQDPGMELHLIHYSYGVNSTEKGDLSSESTVSRIRTEHFPLTLESARPSHTSQYLCASSEGLNSPLHFGNGTRLTVT.

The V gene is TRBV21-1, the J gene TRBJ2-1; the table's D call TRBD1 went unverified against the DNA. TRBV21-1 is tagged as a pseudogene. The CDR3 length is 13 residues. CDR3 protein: CASGNTGYNEQFF. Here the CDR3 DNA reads TGTGCCAGCGGGAATACAGGTTACAATGAGCAGTTCTTC.

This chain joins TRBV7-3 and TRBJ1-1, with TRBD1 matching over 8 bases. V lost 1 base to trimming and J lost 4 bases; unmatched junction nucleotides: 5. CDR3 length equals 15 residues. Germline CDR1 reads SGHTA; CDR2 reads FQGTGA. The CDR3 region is CASSLSPQGVTEAFF. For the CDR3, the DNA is TGTGCCAGCAGCTTAAGTCCACAGGGGGTCACTGAAGCTTTCTTT.

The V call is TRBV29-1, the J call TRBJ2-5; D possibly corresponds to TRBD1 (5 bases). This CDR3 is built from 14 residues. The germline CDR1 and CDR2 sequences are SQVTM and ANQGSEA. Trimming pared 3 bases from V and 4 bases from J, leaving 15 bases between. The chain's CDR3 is CSVDPTAYAETQYF. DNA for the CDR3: TGCAGCGTTGACCCGACAGCTTACGCAGAGACCCAGTACTTC.

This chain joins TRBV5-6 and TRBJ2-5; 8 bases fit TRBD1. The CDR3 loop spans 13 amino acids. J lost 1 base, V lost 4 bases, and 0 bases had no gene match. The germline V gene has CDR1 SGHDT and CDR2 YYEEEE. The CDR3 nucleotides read TGTGCCAGCAGCGGACAGGGCCAAGAGACCCAGTACTTC. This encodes CASSGQGQETQYF.

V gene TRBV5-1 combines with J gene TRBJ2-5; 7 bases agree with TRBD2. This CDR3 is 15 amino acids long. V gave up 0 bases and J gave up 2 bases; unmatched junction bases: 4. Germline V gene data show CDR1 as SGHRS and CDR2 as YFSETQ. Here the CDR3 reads CASSLGGGGQETQYF. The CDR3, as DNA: TGCGCCAGCAGCTTGGGAGGCGGGGGACAAGAGACCCAGTACTTC.